This TCR beta chain comes out of a study of beta chain features in type 1 diabetes. Naive, central memory, regulatory and stem cell-like memory cells within the CD4+ compartment were sorted using CD45RO/CCR7/CD25/CD127/CD95/CD27. Findings of the study overall: Researchers report that Type 1 diabetes patients had moderately but significantly shorter TCRB CDR3s across all four CD4+ subsets.

Trimming took 3 bases from V and 4 from J, leaving 9 bases between them. Germline CDR1 and CDR2: KGHSH and LQKENI. The CDR3 is made up of 13 amino acids. As to this clone: Antigen unknown.

Of the isolated RNA, all was reverse transcribed, and so the sequenced material was expressed TCRB transcripts. Clones were sequenced by immunoSEQ multiplex PCR, and TCRdb holds only the in-frame ones, with some missing. The sample includes roughly 290,000 clones, 15% seen only once; the top ten take 0.015%. The sequenced sample consisted of naive CD4+ T cells from blood. This chain connects TRBV18 to TRBJ1-2; D might be TRBD1 (6 bases). This clonotype was obtained from a man between 18 and 35 years old with type 1 diabetes. DNA of the CDR3: TGTGCCAGCTCACCGCGGACAGCCTATGGCTACACCTTC. Residues: CASSPRTAYGYTF.